Presented here are 28 T cell receptor beta chains from one specimen sequenced in a study of cytomegalovirus exposure and HLA in healthy donors. In the PCR, 60 Vbeta and 13 Jbeta primers were used. Clones were sequenced by immunoSEQ multiplex PCR, and TCRdb holds only the in-frame ones, with some missing. The repertoire includes around 130,000 clones, about 82% of them detected once, and roughly 1.2% sits in the top ten. Sequences were obtained from PBMCs. The origin of the receptors is a boy between 10 and 17 years old in good health and CMV-seronegative.

The genes are TRBV14 and TRBJ2-2; tentative D call: TRBD1 (6 bases). In germline, CDR1 is SGHDN, CDR2 FVKESK. Between the trimmed V and J ends, which lost 1 base and 5 bases, there was a span of 11 bases. The CDR3 has 15 residues. The DNA of the CDR3 is TGTGCCAGCAGCCAAGGGTCTGGGACAACCGGGGAGCTGTTTTTT. Translation: CASSQGSGTTGELFF.

The gene calls are TRBV21-1 and TRBJ2-2; TRBD2, as called in the table, went unchecked against the DNA. TRBV21-1 is assigned pseudogene status. This CDR3 has 20 amino acids. CDR3 amino acids: CASSKDPRSSGRAFTGELFF. The CDR3 nucleotides are TGTGCCAGCAGCAAAGACCCGAGGAGTAGCGGGAGGGCCTTCACCGGGGAGCTGTTTTTT.

This clone appeared a single time. The gene calls are TRBV7-8 and TRBJ2-3, with D perhaps matching TRBD2 (5 bases). CDR1 and CDR2 from the germline V gene are SGHVS and FQNEAQ. Trimming took off 5 bases at V and 3 bases at J, with 27 bases between the two ends. The CDR3 is 19 amino acids. In DNA form, the CDR3 reads TGTGCCAGCAGCCCCAACATTAGGGAAAGACGAGCGGAGACAGATACGCAGTATTTT. This translates into CASSPNIRERRAETDTQYF.

This chain uses TRBV18 with TRBJ2-3; 7 nucleotides align to TRBD2. This CDR3 spans 14 amino acids. With 2 bases clipped from V and 5 bases from J, the junction kept 4 bases outside the gene matches. The germline V gene encodes CDR1 KGHSH and CDR2 LQKENI. The CDR3 sequence: CASSPAGAVDTQYF. The DNA for the CDR3 is TGTGCCAGCTCACCAGCGGGAGCGGTAGATACGCAGTATTTT.

V and J are TRBV23-1 and TRBJ1-5; D perhaps matches TRBD1 (5 bases). TRBV23-1 is an ORF, and what it does is uncertain. The CDR3 is 21 residues long. Trimming took 1 base from V and 0 from J, leaving 25 bases between them. In nucleotides, the CDR3 is TGCGCCAGCAGTCAATACTTTGGGGATTATTACTGGGGGGATAGCAATCAGCCCCAGCATTTT. Its protein product is CASSQYFGDYYWGDSNQPQHF.

The CDR3, as DNA: TGTGCCTGGAGGTGGTCCAGGGACACTGAAGCTTTCTTT. Amino acids: CAWRWSRDTEAFF. The J gene is TRBJ1-1, the V gene TRBV30; D may be TRBD1 (5 bases). This CDR3 contains 13 residues. V shed 3 bases and J shed 3 bases, with 11 bases lying between them. Per the germline V gene, CDR1 is GTSNPN and CDR2 is SVGIG (reference sequence).

The chain links TRBV6-1 to TRBJ2-7; 7 nucleotides line up with TRBD1. There are 15 residues in the CDR3. Germline lookup yields CDR1 MNHNS and CDR2 SASEGT. V shed 1 base and J 3 bases; nucleotides not matched to a gene: 6. CDR3 sequence: CASSEGTGVFYEQYF. The CDR3 coding sequence is TGTGCCAGCAGTGAAGGAACAGGGGTTTTCTACGAGCAGTACTTC.

The CDR3 region is CASSLGGTGTSVGTQYF. The CDR3 bases are TGTGCCAGCAGCTTAGGGGGGACCGGGACTAGCGTAGGTACGCAGTATTTT. The chain employs TRBV11-2 and TRBJ2-3, with TRBD2 matching over 10 bases. Germline CDR1 SGHAT, CDR2 FQNNGV. V trimming: 1 base; J trimming: 8 bases; junction bases outside the gene matches: 12. This CDR3 has 17 residues.

This clone was observed a handful of times. The chain links TRBV7-9 to TRBJ1-4; possibly TRBD1 for D (6 bases). The CDR3 loop spans 15 amino acids. Trimming removed 5 bases from V and 7 bases from J, with 17 bases in between. CDR1 and CDR2 from the germline V gene are SEHNR and FQNEAQ (reference sequence). The CDR3 bases are TGTGCCAGCAGCCGGACAGACAGCCTGCCTGAAAAACTGTTTTTT. Its translation is CASSRTDSLPEKLFF.

This clone appeared a single time. The chain combines TRBV11-3 with TRBJ2-1; D might be TRBD2 (6 bases). Germline V lookup: CDR1 SGHNT, CDR2 YENEEA. The CDR3 is 15 residues long. Trimming removed 2 bases at V and 8 bases at J, with 16 bases between. CDR3 amino acids: CASSLTAGWMYEQFF. CDR3 bases: TGTGCCAGCAGCTTAACCGCGGGATGGATGTATGAGCAGTTCTTC. The full variable domain, completed using reference TRBV11-3 and TRBJ2-1, is EAGVVQSPRYKIIEKKQPVAFWCNPISGHNTLYWYLQNLGQGPELLIRYENEEAVDDSQLPKDRFSAERLKGVDSTLKIQPAELGDSAVYLCASSLTAGWMYEQFFGPGTRLTVL.

The chain couples TRBV9 to TRBJ2-7; TRBD1 agrees at 8 bases. Germline values: CDR1 SGDLS, CDR2 YYNGEE. V lost 4 bases to trimming and J lost 4 bases; unmatched junction nucleotides: 4. This CDR3 has 13 residues. The CDR3, as DNA: TGTGCCAGCAGCCCCCGGACAGGGTACGAGCAGTACTTC. Amino acids: CASSPRTGYEQYF.

This chain links TRBV27 with TRBJ2-7; D perhaps matches TRBD2 (6 bases). The CDR3 runs 13 residues. Looked up from germline, CDR1 is MNHEY and CDR2 is SMNVEV (reference sequence). V lost 4 bases and J lost 4, with 11 bases in between. CDR3 residues: CASSSGLTYEQYF. The CDR3 DNA sequence: TGTGCCAGCAGTTCGGGACTGACATACGAGCAGTACTTC.

The genes are TRBV6-4 and TRBJ1-2; a possible D gene is TRBD1 (6 bases). V lost 0 bases to trimming and J lost 8 bases, with 10 bases between them. The germline CDR1 and CDR2 sequences are MRHNA and SNTAGT. The CDR3 is 13 residues long. The CDR3 is CASSDSGAVGYTF. DNA for the CDR3: TGTGCCAGCAGTGACTCGGGGGCCGTGGGCTACACCTTC.

The rearrangement uses TRBV25-1 and TRBJ2-1; D gene uncertain. Per the germline V gene, CDR1 is MGHDK and CDR2 is SYGVNS. CDR3 size: 13 residues. V lost 7 bases to trimming and J lost 3 bases, with 10 bases between them. CDR3 loop: CASISNSYNEQFF. Here the CDR3 DNA reads TGTGCCAGCATATCCAACAGCTACAATGAGCAGTTCTTC.

This chain links TRBV2 with TRBJ2-5; 8 bases fit TRBD1. There are 14 residues in the CDR3. CDR1 SNHLY and CDR2 FYNNEI come from the germline V gene. J lost 3 bases, V lost 8 bases, and 8 bases had no gene match. CDR3 bases: TGTGCCAGCCGTCGACAGGGGAGGAAAGAGACCCAGTACTTC. This sequence encodes CASRRQGRKETQYF.

This clone has only one observation. This chain uses TRBV4-3 with TRBJ2-1; 8 bases match TRBD1. Germline V gives CDR1 LGHNA, CDR2 YSLEER. The CDR3 runs 17 residues. After removal of 1 base from V and 2 bases from J, the junction contained 7 bases not matched to a gene. CDR3 protein: CASSQVRQGITYNEQFF. CDR3 nucleotides: TGCGCCAGCAGCCAAGTTCGACAGGGGATTACCTACAATGAGCAGTTCTTC.

This sequence joins TRBV10-1 and TRBJ2-1, with 8 bases matching TRBD1. V dropped 6 bases and J dropped 8; count of bases not matched to a gene: 18. Germline V lookup: CDR1 WNHNN, CDR2 SYGVQD (reference sequence). The CDR3 has 17 amino acids. DNA of the CDR3: TGCGCCAGCAGCCCCACTTCCGGGACAGGATTCCCCGATGAGCAGTTCTTC. Encoded protein: CASSPTSGTGFPDEQFF.

V usage is TRBV6-4 and J usage is TRBJ2-7, with 11 bases that match TRBD2. The CDR3 has 14 residues. From germline, CDR1 is MRHNA and CDR2 SNTAGT. J was trimmed by 7 bases and V by 3 bases; bases with no gene match: 5. CDR3 sequence: CASSEIAGGREQYF. The CDR3 region has the DNA TGTGCCAGCAGTGAAATAGCGGGAGGGCGGGAGCAGTACTTC.

The chain combines TRBV27 with TRBJ2-1, with 11 positions matching TRBD2. The CDR3 runs 16 residues. J lost 8 bases, V lost 0 bases, and 6 bases had no gene match. The germline CDR1 and CDR2 sequences are MNHEY and SMNVEV (reference sequence). Written as DNA, the CDR3 is TGTGCCAGCAGTTTATCTACTAGCGGGAGCGTGTATGAGCAGTTCTTC. This sequence encodes CASSLSTSGSVYEQFF.

The gene calls are TRBV7-9 and TRBJ2-5; a possible D gene is TRBD2 (6 bases). Germline V CDR1 and CDR2: SEHNR, FQNEAQ (reference sequence). Between the trimmed V and J ends, which lost 4 bases and 5 bases, there was a span of 17 bases. The CDR3 loop spans 15 amino acids. DNA for the CDR3: TGTGCCAGCAGCTCCCGGGACTTGATTCGGGAGACCCAGTACTTC. Amino acid sequence: CASSSRDLIRETQYF.

The rearrangement links TRBV19 to TRBJ2-7; the match to TRBD2 covers 7 bases. The CDR3 extends over 15 amino acids. Germline V gives CDR1 LNHDA, CDR2 SQIVND (reference sequence). The V gene end was trimmed by 5 bases and the J gene end by 2 bases; junction bases not matched to a gene: 9. The CDR3 protein is CASSPPQRGPYEQYF. Here the CDR3 DNA reads TGTGCCAGTAGTCCACCCCAGCGGGGACCCTACGAGCAGTACTTC.

The V and J genes are TRBV4-1 and TRBJ2-3; 7 nucleotides align to TRBD2. Germline CDR1 and CDR2: MGHRA and YSYEKL. With 3 bases clipped from V and 12 bases from J, the junction kept 9 bases outside the gene matches. The CDR3 has 13 residues. CDR3 sequence: CASSQVLAPPQYF. DNA for the CDR3: TGCGCCAGCAGCCAGGTACTAGCGCCTCCTCAGTATTTT.

This clone was detected a few times. The V and J genes are TRBV6-5 and TRBJ1-2, with TRBD1 identical over 7 bases. This CDR3 comprises 13 residues. Germline V gene lookup returns CDR1 MNHEY and CDR2 SVGAGI. The V gene end was trimmed by 4 bases and the J gene end by 3 bases; junction bases not matched to a gene: 2. The CDR3 nucleotides read TGTGCCAGCAGTTCGACAGGGCACTATGGCTACACCTTC. Protein sequence: CASSSTGHYGYTF.

This clone was observed a few times. The gene calls are TRBV2 and TRBJ1-4; D might be TRBD1 (5 bases). The CDR3 has 16 residues. Germline CDR1 reads SNHLY; CDR2 reads FYNNEI. Trimming removed 4 bases at V and 0 bases at J, with 12 bases between. Here the CDR3 reads CASSGATGATNEKLFF. The CDR3, as DNA: TGTGCCAGCAGTGGGGCTACAGGTGCAACTAATGAAAAACTGTTTTTT.

The chain links TRBV5-1 to TRBJ2-3; 15 bases are shared with TRBD2. V lost 4 bases to trimming and J lost 3 bases; unmatched junction nucleotides: 6. This CDR3 is 17 amino acids long. CDR1 is SGHRS and CDR2 is YFSETQ in the germline V gene. CDR3 protein: CASSPGLAGGWTDTQYF. CDR3 nucleotide sequence: TGCGCCAGCAGCCCAGGACTAGCGGGAGGGTGGACAGATACGCAGTATTTT.

The chain carries TRBV7-8 and TRBJ2-1; 9 bases align to TRBD2. Germline CDR1 SGHVS, CDR2 FQNEAQ. V lost 3 bases to trimming and J lost 9 bases; unmatched junction nucleotides: 9. The CDR3 consists of 15 residues. The CDR3 DNA sequence: TGTGCCAGCAGCTTGTATAGCGGGAGAATGGGTGAGCAGTTCTTC. The encoded protein is CASSLYSGRMGEQFF.

This clone was observed once. The chain is built from TRBV19 and TRBJ2-2; 8 bases match TRBD2. Trimming cost V 5 bases and J 5 bases; bases outside gene matches: 16. CDR1 is LNHDA and CDR2 is SQIVND in the germline V gene (reference sequence). The CDR3 consists of 18 residues. The chain's CDR3 is CASSLQLAVRTITGELFF. The DNA of the CDR3 is TGTGCCAGTAGTCTGCAACTAGCGGTCCGCACTATTACCGGGGAGCTGTTTTTT. The full variable domain, completed using reference TRBV19 and TRBJ2-2, is DGGITQSPKYLFRKEGQNVTLSCEQNLNHDAMYWYRQDPGQGLRLIYYSQIVNDFQKGDIAEGYSVSREKKESFPLTVTSAQKNPTAFYLCASSLQLAVRTITGELFFGEGSRLTVL.

This clone was picked up a small number of times. The chain joins TRBV10-1 to TRBJ1-1; D is perhaps TRBD1 (6 bases). The V gene's germline CDR1 is WNHNN and CDR2 SYGVQD (reference sequence). Trimming removed 6 bases from V and 0 bases from J, with 11 bases in between. The CDR3 has 14 residues. The CDR3 DNA sequence: TGCGCCAGCAGCCCCGGGACACTGAACACTGAAGCTTTCTTT. As protein: CASSPGTLNTEAFF.